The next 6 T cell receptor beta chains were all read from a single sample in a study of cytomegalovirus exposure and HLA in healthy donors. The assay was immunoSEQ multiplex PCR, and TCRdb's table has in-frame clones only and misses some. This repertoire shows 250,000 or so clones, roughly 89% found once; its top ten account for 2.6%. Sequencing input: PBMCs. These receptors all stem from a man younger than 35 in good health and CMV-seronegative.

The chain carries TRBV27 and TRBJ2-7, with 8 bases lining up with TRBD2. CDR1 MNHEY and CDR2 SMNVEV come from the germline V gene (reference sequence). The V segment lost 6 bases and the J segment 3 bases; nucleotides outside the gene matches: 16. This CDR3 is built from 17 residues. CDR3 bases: TGTGCCAGCAGGCGCCCCCGGGGGGCGGGAGGAGACTACGAGCAGTACTTC. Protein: CASRRPRGAGGDYEQYF.

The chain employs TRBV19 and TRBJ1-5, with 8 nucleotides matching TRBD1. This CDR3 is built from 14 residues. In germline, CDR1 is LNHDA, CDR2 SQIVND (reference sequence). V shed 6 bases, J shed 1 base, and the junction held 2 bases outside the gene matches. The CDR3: CASRRQGSNQPQHF. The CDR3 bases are TGTGCCAGTAGACGACAGGGGAGCAATCAGCCCCAGCATTTT.

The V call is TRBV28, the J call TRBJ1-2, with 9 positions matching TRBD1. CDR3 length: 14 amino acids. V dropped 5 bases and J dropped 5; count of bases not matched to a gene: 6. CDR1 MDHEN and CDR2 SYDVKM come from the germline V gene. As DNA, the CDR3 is TGTGCCAGCAGTGCCGGGACAGGGAGATATGGCTACACCTTC. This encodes CASSAGTGRYGYTF.

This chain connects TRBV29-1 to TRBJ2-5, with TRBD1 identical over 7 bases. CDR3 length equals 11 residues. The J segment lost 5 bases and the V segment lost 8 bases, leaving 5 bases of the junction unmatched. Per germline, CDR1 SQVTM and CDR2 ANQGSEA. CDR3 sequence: CSQSGGETQYF. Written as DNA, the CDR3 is TGCAGCCAATCAGGGGGTGAGACCCAGTACTTC.

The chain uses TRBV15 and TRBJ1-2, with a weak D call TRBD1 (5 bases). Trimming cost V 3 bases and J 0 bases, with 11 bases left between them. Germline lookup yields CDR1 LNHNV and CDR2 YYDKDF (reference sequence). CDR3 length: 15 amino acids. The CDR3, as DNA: TGTGCCACCAGCAGGGGCGACAGCTCTAACTATGGCTACACCTTC. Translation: CATSRGDSSNYGYTF.

CDR3 amino acids: CASSLVETERYQYF. The CDR3 nucleotides read TGTGCCAGCAGCTTAGTAGAGACGGAGCGGTACCAGTACTTC. The chain couples TRBV7-9 to TRBJ2-7; TRBD2 might be the D (5 bases). CDR1 SEHNR and CDR2 FQNEAQ come from the germline V gene (reference sequence). The CDR3 totals 14 residues. V was pared by 1 base and J by 10 bases, with 17 bases between.